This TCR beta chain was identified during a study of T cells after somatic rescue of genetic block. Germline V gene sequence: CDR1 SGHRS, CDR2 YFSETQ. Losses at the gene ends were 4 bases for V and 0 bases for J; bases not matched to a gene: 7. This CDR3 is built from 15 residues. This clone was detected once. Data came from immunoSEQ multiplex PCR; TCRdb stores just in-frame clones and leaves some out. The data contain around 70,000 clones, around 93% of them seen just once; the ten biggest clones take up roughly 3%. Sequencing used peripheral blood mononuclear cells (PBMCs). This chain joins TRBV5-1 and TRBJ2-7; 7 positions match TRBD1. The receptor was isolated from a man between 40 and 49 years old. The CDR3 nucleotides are TGCGCCAGCAGCGAGGTACAGGGGAGCTCCTACGAGCAGTACTTC. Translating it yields CASSEVQGSSYEQYF.